The 25 T cell receptor beta chains below come from one sample, sequenced in a study of blood T cell repertoires in COVID-19. Sequencing used immunoSEQ multiplex PCR; TCRdb keeps in-frame clones, though not all of them. The table lists some 9,200 clones, around 92% of them singletons. Sequencing was done on a sample of peripheral blood. Receptors originate from a woman aged 50 to 60 with active COVID-19.

The V gene is TRBV27, the J gene TRBJ2-1, with 8 bases fitting TRBD2. V shed 1 base, J shed 7 bases, and the junction held 9 bases outside the gene matches. This CDR3 has 16 amino acids. CDR1 MNHEY and CDR2 SMNVEV come from the germline V gene (reference sequence). This CDR3 is CASSLWGTSSRNEQFF. In DNA, the CDR3 is TGTGCCAGCAGTTTATGGGGGACTAGTAGTAGGAATGAGCAGTTCTTC.

The J gene is TRBJ2-6, the V gene TRBV27; unclear D gene. CDR1 is MNHEY, CDR2 SMNVEV, per germline (reference sequence). V was cut by 6 bases and J by 10 bases, with 16 bases left in between. CDR3 length: 14 residues. The CDR3 loop is CASRRESNRNVLTF. CDR3 coding DNA: TGTGCCAGCAGACGAGAGTCTAATCGTAACGTCCTGACTTTC.

The genes are TRBV6-5 and TRBJ1-2, with TRBD1 as a possible D gene (5 bases). CDR1 is MNHEY and CDR2 is SVGAGI in the germline V gene. The CDR3 runs to 13 residues. Trimming took 6 bases from V and 5 from J, leaving 13 bases between them. CDR3 sequence (DNA): TGTGCCAGCAGGGGGATAACAGGTTATGGCTACACCTTC. It translates to CASRGITGYGYTF.

This chain uses TRBV19 with TRBJ1-1; no firm D call. V was cut by 3 bases and J by 1 base, with 12 bases left in between. The CDR3 totals 15 residues. Germline V gives CDR1 LNHDA, CDR2 SQIVND (reference sequence). CDR3 loop: CASSMGLTPNTEAFF. In DNA form, the CDR3 reads TGTGCCAGTAGTATGGGCCTTACACCGAACACTGAAGCTTTCTTT.

This rearrangement joins TRBV7-3 to TRBJ2-5; D is possibly TRBD2 (6 bases). The CDR3 covers 15 residues. Germline V gene data show CDR1 as SGHTA and CDR2 as FQGTGA. V lost 1 base, J lost 5 bases, and 14 bases lay in between. CDR3 in amino acids: CASSLNGGTEETQYF. The CDR3 bases are TGTGCCAGCAGCTTAAATGGCGGGACGGAGGAGACCCAGTACTTC.

This clone has just a few counts. The chain employs TRBV6-2 or TRBV6-3 and TRBJ1-5, with 9 bases lining up with TRBD1. Germline CDR1 reads MNHEY; CDR2 reads SVGEGT. The junction had 8 bases not matched to a gene; V was cut back by 6 bases and J by 5 bases. CDR3 length equals 15 residues. CDR3 sequence (DNA): TGTGCCAGCAGCCGAAGGACAGGGGCCCATCAGCCCCAGCATTTT. The encoded protein is CASSRRTGAHQPQHF.

CDR3 bases: TGTGCCAGTAGTGACCGGGACAGCCCACGGGGTAATGAAAAACTGTTTTTT. Its translation: CASSDRDSPRGNEKLFF. The rearrangement joins TRBV19 to TRBJ1-4; 7 nucleotides align to TRBD1. The CDR3 runs to 17 residues. V trimming: 5 bases; J trimming: 4 bases; junction bases outside the gene matches: 13. The germline CDR1 and CDR2 sequences are LNHDA and SQIVND (reference sequence).

The rearrangement uses TRBV23-1 and TRBJ1-5; 12 positions match TRBD1. TRBV23-1 is treated as an ORF (open reading frame) with a function not yet certain. Germline trimming cut 0 bases from V and 0 bases from J; bases unmatched to any gene: 18. There are 23 residues in the CDR3. The CDR3 sequence is CASSQSAPSMGQGAWNSNQPQHF. In DNA, the CDR3 is TGCGCCAGCAGTCAATCGGCGCCAAGTATGGGACAGGGGGCTTGGAATAGCAATCAGCCCCAGCATTTT.

This sequence joins TRBV3-1 (or the pseudogene TRBV3-2) and TRBJ2-2, with D possibly matching TRBD2 (6 bases). V was cut by 1 base and J by 6 bases, with 18 bases left in between. The CDR3 spans 17 residues. Looked up from germline, CDR1 is LGHDT and CDR2 is YNNKEL (reference sequence). The CDR3 sequence is CASSQARLVVGPGELFF. CDR3 sequence (DNA): TGTGCCAGCAGCCAAGCTAGACTAGTGGTGGGTCCCGGGGAGCTGTTTTTT.

The chain links TRBV2 to TRBJ2-1; 9 bases agree with TRBD2. The CDR3 is made up of 13 amino acids. V trimming: 2 bases; J trimming: 15 bases; junction bases outside the gene matches: 8. In germline, CDR1 is SNHLY, CDR2 FYNNEI. Written as DNA, the CDR3 is TGTGCCAGCAGTGAAACAACCGGGACTAGCCCGTTCTTC. This encodes CASSETTGTSPFF.

The genes are TRBV6-5 and TRBJ2-7, with 8 bases fitting TRBD2. In germline, CDR1 is MNHEY, CDR2 SVGAGI. This CDR3 has 15 amino acids. After removal of 7 bases from V and 2 bases from J, the junction contained 10 bases not matched to a gene. The CDR3 nucleotides are TGTGCCAGCACCGCGACCGGGACTAGAGCCTACGAGCAGTACTTC. As protein: CASTATGTRAYEQYF.

The chain carries TRBV13 and TRBJ1-4, with TRBD1 matching 8 bases. The CDR3 extends over 15 amino acids. The V gene end was trimmed by 0 bases and the J gene end by 10 bases; junction bases not matched to a gene: 7. Germline assignment: CDR1 PRHDT and CDR2 FYEKMQ (reference sequence). The chain's CDR3 is CASSLGPRGRVKLFF. The CDR3 nucleotides read TGTGCCAGCAGCTTAGGCCCCAGGGGGCGCGTAAAACTGTTTTTT.

The gene calls are TRBV29-1 and TRBJ2-7, with 7 positions matching TRBD1. The V gene end was trimmed by 6 bases and the J gene end by 0 bases; junction bases not matched to a gene: 2. The CDR3 is made up of 12 amino acids. The germline V gene has CDR1 SQVTM and CDR2 ANQGSEA. The CDR3 DNA sequence: TGCAGCGTAAGGGACAGCTCCTACGAGCAGTACTTC. It is translated as CSVRDSSYEQYF.

The V call is TRBV5-1, the J call TRBJ2-5; D might be TRBD1 (5 bases). This CDR3 is built from 14 residues. From germline, CDR1 is SGHRS and CDR2 YFSETQ. V was trimmed by 0 bases and J by 1 base, leaving 7 bases between them. The CDR3 DNA reads TGCGCCAGCAGCTTGGGACAGCGCCAAGAGACCCAGTACTTC. Translated: CASSLGQRQETQYF.

V and J are TRBV2 and TRBJ2-7; 7 positions match TRBD1. J gave up 7 bases and V 5 bases, and 8 bases lay outside the gene matches. This CDR3 region has 13 residues. CDR1 and CDR2 from the germline V gene are SNHLY and FYNNEI. Here the CDR3 reads CASSPDRDGEQYF. The DNA for the CDR3 is TGTGCCAGCAGTCCCGACAGGGATGGAGAGCAGTACTTC.

The rearrangement links TRBV3-1 (or the pseudogene TRBV3-2) to TRBJ2-7, with a weak D call TRBD2 (6 bases). The ends were cut back, 5 bases at V and 2 bases at J, with 10 bases in the middle. Germline V gene lookup returns CDR1 LGHDT and CDR2 YNNKEL (reference sequence). This CDR3 is built from 13 residues. In nucleotides, the CDR3 is TGTGCCAGCAGCATACGGGGGACCTACGAGCAGTACTTC. This translates into CASSIRGTYEQYF.

The chain recombines TRBV5-1 with TRBJ2-5, with 7 bases lining up with TRBD2. The CDR3 covers 15 residues. V trimming: 4 bases; J trimming: 1 base; junction bases outside the gene matches: 7. Germline V gene sequence: CDR1 SGHRS, CDR2 YFSETQ. The CDR3 is CASSPGREGQETQYF. The CDR3 nucleotides read TGCGCCAGCAGCCCCGGTAGGGAGGGCCAAGAGACCCAGTACTTC.

The chain links TRBV7-8 to TRBJ1-5; 12 bases are shared with TRBD1. Looked up from germline, CDR1 is SGHVS and CDR2 is FQNEAQ. With V trimmed by 0 bases and J by 4 bases, 16 bases remained unmatched. The CDR3 runs to 21 residues. The CDR3 loop reads CASSLARDRGLVVVNNQPQHF. CDR3 DNA: TGTGCCAGCAGCTTAGCCCGGGACAGGGGGCTTGTTGTAGTTAATAATCAGCCCCAGCATTTT.

The chain recombines TRBV6-5 with TRBJ1-5; D not certain. This CDR3 comprises 14 residues. Germline V gene lookup returns CDR1 MNHEY and CDR2 SVGAGI. The V end lost 5 bases, the J end lost 0 bases, and 8 bases lay between the germline ends. The CDR3 loop reads CASSPTVSNQPQHF. The DNA for the CDR3 is TGTGCCAGCAGTCCAACAGTTAGCAATCAGCCCCAGCATTTT.

The rearrangement links TRBV24-1 to TRBJ2-2, with 9 bases lining up with TRBD2. The J segment lost 4 bases and the V segment lost 3 bases, leaving 11 bases of the junction unmatched. The CDR3 extends over 18 amino acids. Germline V CDR1 and CDR2: KGHDR, SFDVKD. The CDR3 protein is CATSDKGSGSYSTGELFF. The CDR3 region has the DNA TGTGCCACCAGTGATAAGGGTAGCGGGAGCTATAGCACCGGGGAGCTGTTTTTT.

The chain uses TRBV27 and TRBJ2-5; D might be TRBD1 (6 bases). Germline lookup yields CDR1 MNHEY and CDR2 SMNVEV (reference sequence). With 4 bases removed from V and 5 bases from J, the gap between germline ends came to 17 bases. CDR3 length equals 15 residues. CDR3 residues: CASSSDLQGRETQYF. CDR3 bases: TGTGCCAGCAGTTCCGACCTACAGGGCCGGGAGACCCAGTACTTC.

As to this clone: A junction boundary mismatches the germline segment, possibly from a read error. V usage is TRBV28 and J usage is TRBJ1-2, with TRBD1 matching 7 bases. The germline CDR1 and CDR2 sequences are MDHEN and SYDVKM. CDR3 length: 14 residues. The CDR3 DNA sequence: TGTGCCAGCAGTTTGGGGTGGGGCAAACAGGGGACCTTCTTC. This translates into CASSLGWGKQGTFF.

A remark on this clone: At one boundary the junction diverges from the germline segment, which might be a read error. This chain uses TRBV20-1 with TRBJ2-4; D is unresolved. CDR1 is DFQATT, CDR2 SNEGSKA, per germline (reference sequence). The CDR3 contains 10 residues. This chain's CDR3 is CSAAQNIQYF. In nucleotides, the CDR3 is TGCAGTGCAGCCCAAAACATTCAGTACTTC.

The V and J genes are TRBV4-1 and TRBJ2-3; D is uncertain. V lost 3 bases, J lost 2 bases, and 3 bases lay in between. This CDR3 comprises 12 residues. Germline-derived CDR1 and CDR2 are MGHRA and YSYEKL. CDR3 nucleotides: TGCGCCAGCAGCCACAACACAGATACGCAGTATTTT. Amino acids: CASSHNTDTQYF.

J is TRBJ2-2 and V is TRBV5-4; D unclear. Trimming stripped 4 bases from V and 4 bases from J, with 11 bases between. The CDR3 length is 14 residues. Germline V gene data show CDR1 as SGHNT and CDR2 as YYREEE (reference sequence). The CDR3, as DNA: TGTGCCAGCAGCGAGACCCGGAGCACCGGGGAGCTGTTTTTT. It codes for CASSETRSTGELFF.